This record concerns one T cell receptor beta chain sequence. Germline V gene data show CDR1 as SGHAT and CDR2 as FQNNGV. The CDR3 length is 14 residues. V was trimmed by 1 base and J by 5 bases, leaving 11 bases between them. The data were produced by immunoSEQ multiplex PCR, yet TCRdb's version contains in-frame clones alone and is incomplete. The top ten clones hold approximately 0.21% of a sample with around 76,000 clones, 95% to 98% of them seen once. This entry belongs to a study of technical replicates of blood from a handful of donors. The receptor was derived from a human donor in good health. The sample comprised T cells isolated from PBMCs. This chain uses TRBV11-2 with TRBJ1-2; D call uncertain. The CDR3 nucleotides are TGTGCCAGCAGCTTAGCCAACAGCTTTTATGGCTACACCTTC. Its translation: CASSLANSFYGYTF. Full variable domain (outside the CDR3, taken from reference TRBV11-2 and TRBJ1-2): EAGVAQSPRYKIIEKRQSVAFWCNPISGHATLYWYQQILGQGPKLLIQFQNNGVVDDSQLPKDRFSAERLKGVDSTLKIQPAKLEDSAVYLCASSLANSFYGYTFGSGTRLTVV.